What follows is one T cell receptor (beta chain) and its context. The data were obtained in a study of blood T cell repertoires in COVID-19. The overall study: Some COVID-19 samples were acute and others convalescent; all came from the United States, Italy and Spain. Sample material is recorded as cDNA or gDNA derived from T cells, B-cell-depleted T cells, or PBMCs.

Original processing notes: Estimation of nucleated cell counts was performed using reference gene primer amplification. Produced via immunoSEQ multiplex PCR; TCRdb's table is partial and in-frame only. V, J and clone size reflect that table, while D and trimming were determined from the DNA. In the table there are 200,000 to 250,000 clones, about 82% of which are singletons. Source material: peripheral blood. This TCR was recovered from an elderly man with acute or convalescent COVID-19.

The CDR3 DNA sequence: TGTGCCAGCAGTAGGACAGGCTCAACTAATGAAAAACTGTTTTTT. This sequence encodes CASSRTGSTNEKLFF. The rearrangement links TRBV7-2 to TRBJ1-4; TRBD1 aligns across 7 bases. Looked up from germline, CDR1 is SGHTA and CDR2 is FQGNSA. The CDR3 has 15 amino acids. Trimming at V came to 6 bases and at J to 0 bases, leaving 4 bases not matched to a gene.